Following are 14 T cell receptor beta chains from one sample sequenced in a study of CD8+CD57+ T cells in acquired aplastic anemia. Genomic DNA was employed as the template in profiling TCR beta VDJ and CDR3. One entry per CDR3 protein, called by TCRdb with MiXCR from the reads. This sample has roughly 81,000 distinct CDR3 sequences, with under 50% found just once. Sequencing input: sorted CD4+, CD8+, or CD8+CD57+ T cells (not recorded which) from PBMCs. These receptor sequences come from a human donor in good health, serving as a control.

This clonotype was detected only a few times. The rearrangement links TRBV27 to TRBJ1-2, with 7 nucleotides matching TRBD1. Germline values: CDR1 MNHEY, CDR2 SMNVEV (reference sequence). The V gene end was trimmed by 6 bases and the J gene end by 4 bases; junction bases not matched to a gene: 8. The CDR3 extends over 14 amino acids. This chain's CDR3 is CASSLTGDIYGYTF. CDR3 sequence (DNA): TGTGCCAGCAGCCTCACAGGGGATATCTATGGCTACACCTTC.

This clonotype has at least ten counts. CDR3 sequence (DNA): TGTGCCACAAGTTACACTCGGGGCAATCAGCCCCAGCATTTT. Protein product: CATSYTRGNQPQHF. The rearrangement uses TRBV15 and TRBJ1-5; no clear D gene. Germline V gene data show CDR1 as LNHNV and CDR2 as YYDKDF (reference sequence). V lost 9 bases and J lost 2, with 14 bases in between. The length of the CDR3 is 14 residues. The full variable domain, in which reference TRBV15 and TRBJ1-5 provide the parts outside the CDR3, is DAMVIQNPRYQVTQFGKPVTLSCSQTLNHNVMYWYQQKSSQAPKLLFHYYDKDFNNEADTPDNFQSRRPNTSFCFLDIRSPGLGDTAMYLCATSYTRGNQPQHFGDGTRLSIL.

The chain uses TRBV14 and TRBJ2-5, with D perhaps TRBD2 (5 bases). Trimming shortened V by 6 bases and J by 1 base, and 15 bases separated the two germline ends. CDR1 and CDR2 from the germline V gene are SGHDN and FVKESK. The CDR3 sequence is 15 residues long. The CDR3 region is CASSRDLGLQETQYF. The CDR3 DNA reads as TGTGCCAGCAGTCGGGATCTCGGGCTCCAAGAGACCCAGTACTTC.

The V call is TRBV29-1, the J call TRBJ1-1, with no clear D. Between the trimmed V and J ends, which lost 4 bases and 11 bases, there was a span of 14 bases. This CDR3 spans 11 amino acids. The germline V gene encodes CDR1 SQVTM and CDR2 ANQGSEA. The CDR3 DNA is TGCAGCGTTGTTGCACGAGCCCTTGCTTTCTTT. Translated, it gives CSVVARALAFF.

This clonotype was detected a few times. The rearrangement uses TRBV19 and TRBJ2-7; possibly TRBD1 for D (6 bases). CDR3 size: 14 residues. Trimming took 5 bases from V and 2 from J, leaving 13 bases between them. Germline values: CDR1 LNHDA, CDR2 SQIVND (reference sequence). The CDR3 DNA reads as TGTGCCAGTAGTCCCGGGACACGTACCTACGAGCAGTACTTC. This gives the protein CASSPGTRTYEQYF. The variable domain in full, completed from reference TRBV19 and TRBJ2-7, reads DGGITQSPKYLFRKEGQNVTLSCEQNLNHDAMYWYRQDPGQGLRLIYYSQIVNDFQKGDIAEGYSVSREKKESFPLTVTSAQKNPTAFYLCASSPGTRTYEQYFGPGTRLTVT.

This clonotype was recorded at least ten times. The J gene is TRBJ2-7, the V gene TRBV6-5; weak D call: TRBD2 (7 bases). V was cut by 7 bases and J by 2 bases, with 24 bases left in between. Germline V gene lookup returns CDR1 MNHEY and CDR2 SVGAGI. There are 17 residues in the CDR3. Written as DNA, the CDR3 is TGTGCCAGCACCTACTTTACCACGGGGGGCCTTCCCTACGAGCAGTACTTC. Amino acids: CASTYFTTGGLPYEQYF.

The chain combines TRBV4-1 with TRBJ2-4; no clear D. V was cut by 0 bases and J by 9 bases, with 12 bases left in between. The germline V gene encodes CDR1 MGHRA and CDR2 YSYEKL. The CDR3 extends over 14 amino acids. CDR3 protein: CASSQDDPDGIQYF. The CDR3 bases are TGCGCCAGCAGCCAAGATGATCCGGACGGCATTCAGTACTTC.

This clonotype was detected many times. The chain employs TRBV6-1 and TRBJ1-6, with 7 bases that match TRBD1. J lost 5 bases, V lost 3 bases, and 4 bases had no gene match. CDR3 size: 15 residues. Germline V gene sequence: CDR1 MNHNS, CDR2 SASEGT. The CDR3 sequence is CASSDLTGNNSPLHF. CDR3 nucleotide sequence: TGTGCCAGCAGTGACTTGACAGGGAATAATTCACCCCTCCACTTT.

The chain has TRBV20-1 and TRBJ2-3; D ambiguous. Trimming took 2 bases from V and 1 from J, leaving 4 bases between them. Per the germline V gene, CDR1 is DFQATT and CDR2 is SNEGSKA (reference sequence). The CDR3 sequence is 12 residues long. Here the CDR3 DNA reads TGCAGTGCTAGATCGGGCACAGATACGCAGTATTTT. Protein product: CSARSGTDTQYF.

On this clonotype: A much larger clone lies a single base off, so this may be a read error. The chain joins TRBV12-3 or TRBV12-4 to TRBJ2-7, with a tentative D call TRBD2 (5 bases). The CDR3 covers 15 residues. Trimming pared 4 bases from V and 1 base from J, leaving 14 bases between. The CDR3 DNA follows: TGTGCCAGCAGTTCGGCGTCCGAGGGTTCCTACGAGCAGTACTTC. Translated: CASSSASEGSYEQYF.

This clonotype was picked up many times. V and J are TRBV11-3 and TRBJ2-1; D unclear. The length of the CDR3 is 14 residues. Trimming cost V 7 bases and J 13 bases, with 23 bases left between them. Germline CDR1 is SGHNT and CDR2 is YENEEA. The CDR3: CASTLPGQASYQFF. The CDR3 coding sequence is TGTGCCAGCACCCTCCCCGGCCAGGCCTCCTATCAGTTCTTC.

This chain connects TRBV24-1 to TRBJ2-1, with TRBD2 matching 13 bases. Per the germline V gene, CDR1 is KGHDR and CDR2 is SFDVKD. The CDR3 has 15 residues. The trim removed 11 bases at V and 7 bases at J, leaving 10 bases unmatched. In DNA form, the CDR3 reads TGTGCCAGCAGCTTCGGACTAGCGGGGGATAATGAGCAGTTCTTC. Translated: CASSFGLAGDNEQFF.

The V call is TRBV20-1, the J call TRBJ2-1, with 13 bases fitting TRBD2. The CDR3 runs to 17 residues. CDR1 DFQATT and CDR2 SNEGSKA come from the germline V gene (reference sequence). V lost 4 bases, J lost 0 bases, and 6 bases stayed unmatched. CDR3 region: CSATGTSGDSSYNEQFF. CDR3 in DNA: TGCAGTGCTACCGGGACTAGCGGGGACAGCTCCTACAATGAGCAGTTCTTC.

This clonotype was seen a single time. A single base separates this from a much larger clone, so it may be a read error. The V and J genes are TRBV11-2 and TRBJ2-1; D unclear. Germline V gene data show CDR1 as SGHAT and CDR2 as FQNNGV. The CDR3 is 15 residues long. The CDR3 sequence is CASSLDRSSFNEQFF. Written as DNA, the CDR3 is TGTGCCAGCAGCTTAGATCGTAGCTCCTTCAATGAGCAGTTCTTC.